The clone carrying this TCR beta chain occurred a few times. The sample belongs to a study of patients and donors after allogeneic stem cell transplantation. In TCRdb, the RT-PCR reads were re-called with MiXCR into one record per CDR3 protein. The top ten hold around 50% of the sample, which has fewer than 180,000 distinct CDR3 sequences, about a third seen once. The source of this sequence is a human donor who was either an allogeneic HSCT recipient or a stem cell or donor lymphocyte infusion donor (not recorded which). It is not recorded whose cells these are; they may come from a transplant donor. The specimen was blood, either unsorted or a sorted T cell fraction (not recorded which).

The CDR3: CASSFGTGSPNYGYTF. The DNA for the CDR3 is TGTGCCAGCAGTTTTGGGACAGGGAGTCCTAACTATGGCTACACCTTC. The chain uses TRBV12-3 or TRBV12-4 and TRBJ1-2, with 9 bases aligning to TRBD1. CDR3 length equals 16 residues. V gave up 3 bases and J gave up 0 bases; unmatched junction bases: 5.